The clone carrying this T cell receptor (beta chain) showed up many times. Antigen unknown. The data are from a study of T cells in Graves' hyperthyroidism and ophthalmopathy. General study findings and limits: From stable hyperthyroidism, ophthalmopathy was set apart by a 13 V-J model. With a median lead of 6.5 months before onset, the model predicted ophthalmopathy. Most thyroid clonotypes that were expanded above 0.001 also turned up in blood.

CDR1 and CDR2 from the germline V gene are MNHEY and SMNVEV (reference sequence). Trimming pared 2 bases from V and 9 bases from J, leaving 17 bases between. The CDR3 covers 16 residues. Every diagnosis used clinical symptoms, serum thyroxine and TRAb, thyroid ultrasound and orbital computed tomography. The source material, RNA transcripts, was used to amplify TCR beta CDR3 regions. The HTBI set primed first-round TCR CDR3 RT-PCR. TCRdb reanalysed the multiplex PCR reads using MiXCR and keeps one entry per CDR3 protein. The sample holds some 600,000 distinct CDR3 sequences, about 15% seen once. The clonotype originates from a woman in her twenties or thirties with Graves' hyperthyroidism that later progressed to Graves' ophthalmopathy. Source material: blood. The rearrangement joins TRBV27 to TRBJ1-6; TRBD1 might be the D (6 bases). The DNA for the CDR3 is TGTGCCAGCAGTTTAGGAGACTGGCAGGGGACTTCACCCCTCCACTTT. This codes for CASSLGDWQGTSPLHF.